The text below deals with one TCR beta chain. This sample stems from a study of CD8 T cells in Susac syndrome. Reverse transcription of roughly 0.45 to 1 ug RNA was carried out with random hexamers. A single record per CDR3 protein comes from TCRdb applying MiXCR to the immunoSEQ multiplex PCR reads. Of hundreds of thousands of distinct CDR3 sequences in the sample, almost 97% were seen once. V was trimmed by 5 bases and J by 5 bases, leaving 12 bases between them. The germline V gene encodes CDR1 MNHEY and CDR2 SMNVEV (reference sequence). The CDR3 is 13 amino acids. The TCR comes from a human donor with Susac syndrome. The V gene is TRBV27, the J gene TRBJ1-2; tentative D call: TRBD1 (5 bases). Sequencing was carried out using CD4+ T cells from PBMCs. The CDR3, as DNA: TGTGCCAGCAGTCCTTCGGGGGTTTATGGCTACACCTTC. Its protein product is CASSPSGVYGYTF.